These 12 T cell receptor beta chains were all obtained from the same sample, sequenced in a study of regulatory T cells in long-lasting Graves disease. Documented time point: newly diagnosed GD, antithyroid drugs for less than 3 months. The TCR library was made from RNA extracted from PBMCs. Building the TCR beta libraries relied on iRepertoire HTBI primers, and CDR3 regions underwent Arm-PCR. TCRdb reprocessed the multiplex PCR reads with MiXCR, giving one entry per CDR3 protein. The data hold about 620,000 distinct CDR3 sequences, with roughly 15% observed a single time. Another study also made use of these data, one on T cells in Graves' hyperthyroidism and ophthalmopathy.

The sequenced sample was peripheral blood mononuclear cells (PBMCs), obtained at new diagnosis, from a patient treated with antithyroid drugs. Receptors were obtained from a woman in her twenties or thirties with Graves disease.

This clonotype was seen a single time. The CDR3 bases are TGTGCCAGCTCACCAACGAGACTAGCGGGGAACACCGGGGAGCTGTTTTTT. Translation gives CASSPTRLAGNTGELFF. The chain employs TRBV18 and TRBJ2-2, with 10 nucleotides matching TRBD2. Germline assignment: CDR1 KGHSH and CDR2 LQKENI. Losses at the gene ends were 2 bases for V and 1 base for J; bases not matched to a gene: 4. The CDR3 runs 17 residues.

This clonotype showed up many times. This chain links TRBV2 with TRBJ1-1, with D hard to call. V was trimmed by 6 bases and J by 6 bases, leaving 11 bases between them. Germline-derived CDR1 and CDR2 are SNHLY and FYNNEI. The CDR3 extends over 12 amino acids. CDR3 sequence: CASSETRAEAFF. The CDR3 nucleotides read TGTGCCAGCAGCGAAACAAGGGCTGAAGCTTTCTTT. The full variable domain, in which reference TRBV2 and TRBJ1-1 provide the parts outside the CDR3, is EPEVTQTPSHQVTQMGQEVILRCVPISNHLYFYWYRQILGQKVEFLVSFYNNEISEKSEIFDDQFSVERPDGSNFTLKIRSTKLEDSAMYFCASSETRAEAFFGQGTRLTVV.

This clonotype was detected a few times. The chain recombines TRBV5-1 with TRBJ1-1, with 7 bases fitting TRBD1. CDR1 and CDR2 from the germline V gene are SGHRS and YFSETQ. The CDR3 sequence is 14 residues long. J lost 2 bases, V lost 4 bases, and 5 bases had no gene match. The CDR3, as DNA: TGCGCCAGCAGCACCGGGACAGACAACACTGAAGCTTTCTTT. Translation gives CASSTGTDNTEAFF. Complete variable domain (other parts from reference TRBV5-1 and TRBJ1-1): KAGVTQTPRYLIKTRGQQVTLSCSPISGHRSVSWYQQTPGQGLQFLFEYFSETQRNKGNFPGRFSGRQFSNSRSEMNVSTLELGDSALYLCASSTGTDNTEAFFGQGTRLTVV.

Note on this clonotype: Being one base from a much bigger clone, this may be a read error. This chain connects TRBV28 to TRBJ2-7; TRBD1 is a possible D gene (5 bases). V lost 1 base to trimming and J lost 3 bases, with 13 bases between them. Germline lookup yields CDR1 MDHEN and CDR2 SYDVKM. This CDR3 is 15 amino acids long. CDR3 region: CASSLSYMGHYEQYF. The CDR3 region has the DNA TGTGCCAGCAGTTTATCATACATGGGGCACTACGAGCAGTACTTC.

This CDR3 reads CASSVDARGGGLYGYTF. The CDR3 region has the DNA TGTGCCAGCAGCGTAGACGCCCGAGGAGGGGGCCTTTATGGCTACACCTTC. The rearrangement links TRBV9 to TRBJ1-2, with 7 bases identical to TRBD1. The CDR3 totals 17 residues. Germline CDR1 is SGDLS and CDR2 is YYNGEE. After removal of 0 bases from V and 5 bases from J, the junction contained 13 bases not matched to a gene.

This clonotype was counted at least ten times. The CDR3 is CASRSRGREQYF. The CDR3 nucleotides are TGTGCCAGCAGGTCGAGGGGGCGCGAGCAGTACTTC. The chain recombines TRBV28 with TRBJ2-7, with 7 positions matching TRBD1. J was trimmed by 6 bases and V by 6 bases; bases with no gene match: 5. This CDR3 spans 12 amino acids. Germline-derived CDR1 and CDR2 are MDHEN and SYDVKM. Full variable domain (missing parts from reference TRBV28 and TRBJ2-7): DVKVTQSSRYLVKRTGEKVFLECVQDMDHENMFWYRQDPGLGLRLIYFSYDVKMKEKGDIPEGYSVSREKKERFSLILESASTNQTSMYLCASRSRGREQYFGPGTRLTVT.

The chain couples TRBV14 to TRBJ1-3; possible D gene TRBD1, 5 bases. The V gene lost 0 bases and the J gene lost 0 bases, with 12 bases spanning the gap. Germline CDR1 is SGHDN and CDR2 is FVKESK. The CDR3 contains 17 residues. The CDR3 protein is CASSQDIRGGSGNTIYF. CDR3 DNA sequence: TGTGCCAGCAGCCAAGATATCCGCGGGGGCTCTGGAAACACCATATATTTT.

This clonotype showed up many times. CDR3 DNA: TGTGCCACACAGACGACAATGAACACTGAAGCTTTCTTT. It encodes CATQTTMNTEAFF. This rearrangement joins TRBV6-1 to TRBJ1-1; no reliable D call. The CDR3 is made up of 13 amino acids. V lost 10 bases and J 0 bases, leaving 12 bases between the germline ends. The germline V gene has CDR1 MNHNS and CDR2 SASEGT.

This clonotype occurred many times. V usage is TRBV7-3 and J usage is TRBJ2-5, with a weak D call TRBD1 (6 bases). V lost 2 bases, J lost 4 bases, and 8 bases lay in between. There are 13 residues in the CDR3. CDR1 is SGHTA, CDR2 FQGTGA, per germline. This CDR3 reads CASSLQQGETQYF. CDR3 bases: TGTGCCAGCAGCTTACAACAGGGAGAGACCCAGTACTTC. Looking up the rest from reference TRBV7-3 and TRBJ2-5 gives the full variable domain: GAGVSQTPSNKVTEKGKYVELRCDPISGHTALYWYRQSLGQGPEFLIYFQGTGAADDSGLPNDRFFAVRPEGSVSTLKIQRTERGDSAVYLCASSLQQGETQYFGPGTRLLVL.

This clonotype was seen a single time. The chain carries TRBV30 and TRBJ2-7, with D tentatively TRBD1 (6 bases). V dropped 0 bases and J dropped 5 bases, with 11 bases sitting between them. The CDR3 has 13 residues. Germline CDR1 reads GTSNPN; CDR2 reads SVGIG (reference sequence). The CDR3 nucleotides are TGTGCCTGGAGTGTAAGGGGGTCCCACGAGCAGTACTTC. Translation: CAWSVRGSHEQYF.

There are many counts of this clonotype. The V gene is TRBV7-3, the J gene TRBJ2-3, with D unclear. V was trimmed by 5 bases and J by 0 bases, leaving 6 bases between them. The germline gives CDR1 SGHTA, CDR2 FQGTGA. The CDR3 is 13 residues long. The CDR3 protein is CASSEDSTDTQYF. As DNA, the CDR3 is TGTGCCAGCAGCGAGGACAGCACAGATACGCAGTATTTT. The full variable domain, rest sourced from reference TRBV7-3 and TRBJ2-3, is GAGVSQTPSNKVTEKGKYVELRCDPISGHTALYWYRQSLGQGPEFLIYFQGTGAADDSGLPNDRFFAVRPEGSVSTLKIQRTERGDSAVYLCASSEDSTDTQYFGPGTRLTVL.

Only a few counts were recorded for this clonotype. The chain has TRBV3-1 and TRBJ2-5; possibly TRBD1 for D (7 bases). Trimming took off 2 bases at V and 2 bases at J, with 15 bases between the two ends. The CDR3 sequence is 16 residues long. CDR1 is LGHDT, CDR2 YNNKEL, per germline (reference sequence). CDR3 nucleotides: TGTGCCAGCAGCCAAAGACGGCAGGGGGGTCAAGAGACCCAGTACTTC. Protein product: CASSQRRQGGQETQYF.